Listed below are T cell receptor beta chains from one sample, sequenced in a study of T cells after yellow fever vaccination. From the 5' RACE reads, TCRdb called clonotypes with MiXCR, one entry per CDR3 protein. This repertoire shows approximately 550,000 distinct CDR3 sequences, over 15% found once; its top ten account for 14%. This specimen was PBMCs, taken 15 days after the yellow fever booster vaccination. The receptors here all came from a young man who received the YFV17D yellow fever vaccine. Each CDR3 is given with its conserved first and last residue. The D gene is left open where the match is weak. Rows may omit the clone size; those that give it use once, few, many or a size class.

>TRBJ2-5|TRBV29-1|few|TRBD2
CSALTSGSGGTQYF
TGCAGCGCACTGACTAGCGGGAGCGGTGGGACCCAGTACTTC
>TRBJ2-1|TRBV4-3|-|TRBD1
CASSQADRAPYNEQFF
TGCGCCAGCAGCCAAGCCGACAGGGCTCCCTACAATGAGCAGTTCTTC
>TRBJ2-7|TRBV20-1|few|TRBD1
CSARGLLSDEQYF
TGCAGTGCGAGGGGGCTATTAAGTGACGAGCAGTACTTC
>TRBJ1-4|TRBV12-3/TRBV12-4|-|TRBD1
CARGPGTGREKLFF
TGTGCCAGGGGCCCTGGGACAGGTCGAGAAAAACTGTTTTTT
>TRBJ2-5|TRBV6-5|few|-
CASSSSADQETQYF
TGTGCCAGCAGTTCCTCGGCAGACCAAGAGACCCAGTACTTC
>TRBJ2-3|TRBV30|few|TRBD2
CAWSPLGLAGPGTQYF
TGTGCCTGGAGTCCCCTGGGACTAGCGGGACCCGGTACGCAGTATTTT
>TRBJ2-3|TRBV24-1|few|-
CAAGKGALDTQYF
TGTGCCGCAGGGAAAGGGGCATTAGATACGCAGTATTTT
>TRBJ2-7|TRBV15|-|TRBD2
CATSPGTNSYEQYF
TGTGCCACCAGCCCCGGGACTAACTCCTACGAGCAGTACTTC
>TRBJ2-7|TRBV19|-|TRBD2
CASSDSGSREQYF
TGTGCCAGTAGTGATAGCGGGAGCCGCGAGCAGTACTTC
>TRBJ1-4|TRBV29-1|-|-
CSAVPAAGPEKLFF
TGCAGCGCCGTCCCGGCGGCGGGACCTGAAAAACTGTTTTTT
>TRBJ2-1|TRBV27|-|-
CASSLNYWPYNEQFF
TGTGCCAGCAGTTTAAACTATTGGCCCTACAATGAGCAGTTCTTC
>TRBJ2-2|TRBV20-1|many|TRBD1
CSARKGGGGTGELFF
TGCAGTGCTAGAAAAGGGGGCGGCGGCACCGGGGAGCTGTTTTTT
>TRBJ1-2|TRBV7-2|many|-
CASSLFGGLNYGYTF
TGTGCCAGCAGCCTCTTTGGCGGGCTTAACTATGGCTACACCTTC
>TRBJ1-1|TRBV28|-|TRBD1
CASSLEFDRGRRNTEAFF
TGTGCCAGCAGTTTAGAGTTCGACAGGGGGAGAAGGAACACTGAAGCTTTCTTT
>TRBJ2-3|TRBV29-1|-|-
CSELSDTQYF
TGCAGCGAACTGTCGGATACGCAGTATTTT
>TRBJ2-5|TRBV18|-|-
CASSRDARETQYF
TGTGCCAGCTCGCGGGACGCCCGGGAGACCCAGTACTTC
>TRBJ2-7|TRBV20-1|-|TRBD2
CSARGIRPGLDSYEQYF
TGCAGTGCTAGAGGAATAAGACCGGGACTAGATTCTTACGAGCAGTACTTC
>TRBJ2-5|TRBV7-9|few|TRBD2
CASSPFLAGQETQYF
TGTGCCAGCAGCCCCTTCCTAGCGGGCCAAGAGACCCAGTACTTC
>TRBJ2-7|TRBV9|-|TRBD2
CASSRETYEQYF
TGTGCCAGCTCGCGGGAGACCTACGAGCAGTACTTC
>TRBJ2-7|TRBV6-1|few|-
CASRRGQLYEQYF
TGTGCCAGCAGACGGGGACAACTCTACGAGCAGTACTTC
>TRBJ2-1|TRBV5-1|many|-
CASRSALGDNEQFF
TGCGCCAGCAGGTCAGCCCTGGGGGACAATGAGCAGTTCTTC
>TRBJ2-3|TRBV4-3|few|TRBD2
CASSQEIAGDTQYF
TGCGCCAGCAGCCAAGAAATAGCGGGAGATACGCAGTATTTT
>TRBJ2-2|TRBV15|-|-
CATSRDVSAGELFF
TGTGCCACCAGCAGAGATGTTTCGGCCGGGGAGCTGTTTTTT
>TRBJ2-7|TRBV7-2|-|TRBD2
CASSFWTSGRAGGEQYF
TGTGCCAGCAGCTTCTGGACTAGCGGGAGGGCGGGGGGCGAGCAGTACTTC
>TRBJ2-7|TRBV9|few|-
CASSFGGDGYEQYF
TGTGCCAGCAGCTTCGGGGGAGACGGCTACGAGCAGTACTTC
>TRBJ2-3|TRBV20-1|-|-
CSTIPRHSTDTQYF
TGCAGCACTATCCCCAGGCACAGCACAGATACGCAGTATTTT
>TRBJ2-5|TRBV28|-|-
CASSLLKETQYF
TGTGCCAGCAGTTTACTAAAAGAGACCCAGTACTTC
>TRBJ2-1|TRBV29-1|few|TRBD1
CSVGRRQGPTNEQFF
TGCAGCGTAGGAAGGAGACAGGGTCCCACCAATGAGCAGTTCTTC
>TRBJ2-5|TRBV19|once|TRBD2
CASSDLAGYQETQYF
TGTGCCAGTAGTGACCTAGCGGGATACCAAGAGACCCAGTACTTC
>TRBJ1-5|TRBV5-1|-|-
CASSPLPLGPNQPQHF
TGCGCCAGCAGCCCCCTTCCCCTGGGGCCCAATCAGCCCCAGCATTTT
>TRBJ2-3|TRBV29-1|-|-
CSVEPATSTDTQYF
TGCAGCGTCGAGCCGGCTACTAGCACAGATACGCAGTATTTT
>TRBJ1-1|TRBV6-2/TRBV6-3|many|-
CASSYPGNTEAFF
TGTGCCAGCAGTTACCCCGGGAACACTGAAGCTTTCTTT
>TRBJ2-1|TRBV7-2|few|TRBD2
CASSLGTRAYNEQFF
TGTGCCAGCAGCCTCGGGACTAGGGCCTACAATGAGCAGTTCTTC
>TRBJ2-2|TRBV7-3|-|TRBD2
CASSLNGRVNTGELFF
TGTGCCAGCAGCTTAAACGGGAGGGTGAACACCGGGGAGCTGTTTTTT
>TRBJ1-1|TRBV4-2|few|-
CASSRPGHRAFF
TGTGCCAGCAGCCGCCCGGGACACAGAGCTTTCTTT
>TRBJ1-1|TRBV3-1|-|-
CATEGPAGKAFF
TGTGCCACTGAGGGACCCGCGGGCAAAGCTTTCTTT
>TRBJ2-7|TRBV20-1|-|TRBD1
CSATRDRGSYEQYF
TGCAGTGCTACGCGGGACAGGGGATCCTACGAGCAGTACTTC
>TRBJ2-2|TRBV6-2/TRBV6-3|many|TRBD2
CASWGLAGTGELFF
TGTGCCAGCTGGGGACTAGCGGGAACCGGGGAGCTGTTTTTT
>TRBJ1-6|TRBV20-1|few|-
CSAPSPSGPGSPLHF
TGCAGTGCGCCATCCCCATCGGGTCCCGGGTCACCCCTCCACTTT
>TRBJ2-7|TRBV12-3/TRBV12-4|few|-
CASSSPGTGSEQYF
TGTGCCAGCAGTAGCCCCGGGACTGGCAGTGAGCAGTACTTC
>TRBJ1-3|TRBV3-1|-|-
CASSPGINTIYF
TGTGCCAGCAGCCCTGGGATAAACACCATATATTTT